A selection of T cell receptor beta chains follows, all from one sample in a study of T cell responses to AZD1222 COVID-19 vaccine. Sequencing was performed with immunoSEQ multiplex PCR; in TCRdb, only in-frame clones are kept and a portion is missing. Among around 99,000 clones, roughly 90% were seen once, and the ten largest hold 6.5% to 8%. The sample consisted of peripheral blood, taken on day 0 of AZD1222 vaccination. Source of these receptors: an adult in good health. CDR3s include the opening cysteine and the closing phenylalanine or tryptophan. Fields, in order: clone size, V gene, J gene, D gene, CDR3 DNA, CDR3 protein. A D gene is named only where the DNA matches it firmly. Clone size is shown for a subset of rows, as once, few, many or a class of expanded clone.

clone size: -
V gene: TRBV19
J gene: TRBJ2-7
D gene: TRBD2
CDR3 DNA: TGTGCCAGTAGTAGAGATACTAGCGGGTTTCGGGGTGAGCAGTACTTC
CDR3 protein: CASSRDTSGFRGEQYF

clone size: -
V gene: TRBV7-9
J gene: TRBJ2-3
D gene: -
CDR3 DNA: TGTGCCAGCTCTCAGCACAGTCGGAGCACAGATACGCAGTATTTT
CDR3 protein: CASSQHSRSTDTQYF

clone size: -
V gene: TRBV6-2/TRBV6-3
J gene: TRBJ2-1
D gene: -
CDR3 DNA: TGTGCCAGCAGCCCCTATAGTGTGACAGGCAATGAGCAGTTCTTC
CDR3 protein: CASSPYSVTGNEQFF

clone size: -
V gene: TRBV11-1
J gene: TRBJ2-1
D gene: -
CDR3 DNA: TGTGCCAGCAGCTTATATAGGGGGACGAATGAGCAGTTCTTC
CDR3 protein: CASSLYRGTNEQFF

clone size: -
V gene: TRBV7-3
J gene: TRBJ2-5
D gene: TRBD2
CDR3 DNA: TGTGCCAGCAGCGTCCTGGGACTAGCGGGAGGAGAGACCCAGTACTTC
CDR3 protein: CASSVLGLAGGETQYF

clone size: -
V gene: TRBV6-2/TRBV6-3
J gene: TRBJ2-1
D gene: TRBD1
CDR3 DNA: TGTGCCAGCAGTCGAAGACAGGGGGCGCGGGAGCAGTTCTTC
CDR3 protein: CASSRRQGAREQFF

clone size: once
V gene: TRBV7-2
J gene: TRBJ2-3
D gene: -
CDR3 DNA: TGTGCCAGCAGCTTAGCGGCGGTATACACAGATACGCAGTATTTT
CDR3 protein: CASSLAAVYTDTQYF

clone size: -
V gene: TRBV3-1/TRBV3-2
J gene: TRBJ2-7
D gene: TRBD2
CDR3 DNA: TGTGCCAGCAGCCAACCGACGGGGGGGGCCTACGAGCAGTACTTC
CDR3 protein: CASSQPTGGAYEQYF

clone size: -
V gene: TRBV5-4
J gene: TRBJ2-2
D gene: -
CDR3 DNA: TGTGCCAGCAGCTTGGATCGGCCCGGGGAGCTGTTTTTT
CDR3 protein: CASSLDRPGELFF

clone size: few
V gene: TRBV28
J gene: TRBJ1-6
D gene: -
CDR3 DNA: TGTGCCAGCAGTTCCCCCCAGGACGCATATAATTCACCCCTCCACTTT
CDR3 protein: CASSSPQDAYNSPLHF

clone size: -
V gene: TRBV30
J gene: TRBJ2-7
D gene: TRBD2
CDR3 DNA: TGTGCCTGGGGGACTAGCGGGATCTACGAGCAGTACTTC
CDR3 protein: CAWGTSGIYEQYF

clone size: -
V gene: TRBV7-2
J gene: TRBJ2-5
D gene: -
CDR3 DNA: TGTGCCAGCAGCTTGGAACGAGGGTCTTGGGAGACCCAGTACTTC
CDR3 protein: CASSLERGSWETQYF

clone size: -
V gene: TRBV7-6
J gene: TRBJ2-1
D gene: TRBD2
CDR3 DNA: TGTGCCAGCAGCCCTTCTAGCGGGGGGTACAATGAGCAGTTCTTC
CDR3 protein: CASSPSSGGYNEQFF

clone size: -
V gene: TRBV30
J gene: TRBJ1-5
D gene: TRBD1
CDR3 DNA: TGTGCCTGGAGCGCGTCACCGATGACAGGGGGCTACGCTAGCAATCAGCCCCAGCATTTT
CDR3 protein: CAWSASPMTGGYASNQPQHF

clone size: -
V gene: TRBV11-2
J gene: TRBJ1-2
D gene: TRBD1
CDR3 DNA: TGTGCCAGCAGCAGCCGGACAGGAACCTATGGCTACACCTTC
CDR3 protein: CASSSRTGTYGYTF

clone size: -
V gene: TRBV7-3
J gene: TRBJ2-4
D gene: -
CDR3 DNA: TGTGCCAGCAGCTCACAACAGGGCTGGGGCAAAAACATTCAGTACTTC
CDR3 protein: CASSSQQGWGKNIQYF

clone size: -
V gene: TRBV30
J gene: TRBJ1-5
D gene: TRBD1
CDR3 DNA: TGTGCCTGGAACAGGGGGTTCCAGCCCCAGCATTTT
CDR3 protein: CAWNRGFQPQHF

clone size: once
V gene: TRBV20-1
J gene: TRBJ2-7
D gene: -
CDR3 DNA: TGCAGTGCTTATACTTGGGGCGAGCAGTACTTC
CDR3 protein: CSAYTWGEQYF

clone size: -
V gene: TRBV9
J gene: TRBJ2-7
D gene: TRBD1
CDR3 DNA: TGTGCCAGCAGCGCCTCGGACAGGGGGCGATCCTACGAGCAGTACTTC
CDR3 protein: CASSASDRGRSYEQYF

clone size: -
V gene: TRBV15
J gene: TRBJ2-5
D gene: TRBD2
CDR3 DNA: TGTGCCACCAGCGCTAGCGGGACCCAAGAGACCCAGTACTTC
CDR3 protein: CATSASGTQETQYF

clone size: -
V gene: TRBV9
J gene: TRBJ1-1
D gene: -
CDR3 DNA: TGTGCCAGCAGCGGACGGGGGCGTCCCACTGAAGCTTTCTTT
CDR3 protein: CASSGRGRPTEAFF

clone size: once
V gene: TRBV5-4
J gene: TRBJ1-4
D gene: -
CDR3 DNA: TGTGCCAGCAGCCGCAGGGAGATGGAAAAACTGTTTTTT
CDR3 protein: CASSRREMEKLFF

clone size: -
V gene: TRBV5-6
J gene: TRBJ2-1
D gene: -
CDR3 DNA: TGTGCCAGCAGCCGAGCCGGGACTGTACTTCACAATGAGCAGTTCTTC
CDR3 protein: CASSRAGTVLHNEQFF